The TCR beta chain described here comes from a study of blood T cell repertoires in COVID-19. Profiled with immunoSEQ multiplex PCR; TCRdb holds only in-frame clones, not every one. Counted here are around 13,000 clones, roughly 83% occurring once; the ten biggest clones make up roughly 25%. The count of this clone is one. CDR1 and CDR2 from the germline V gene are SGHTA and FQGNSA. The V end lost 2 bases, the J end lost 5 bases, and 10 bases lay between the germline ends. The CDR3 has 15 residues. Sequencing was carried out using peripheral blood. This chain connects TRBV7-2 to TRBJ1-6; D perhaps matches TRBD1 (5 bases). This clonotype was obtained from a man aged 35 to 55 with active or convalescent COVID-19. The CDR3 nucleotides are TGTGCCAGCAGCTTATTAGGGGCGGATAATTCACCCCTCCACTTT. This sequence encodes CASSLLGADNSPLHF.